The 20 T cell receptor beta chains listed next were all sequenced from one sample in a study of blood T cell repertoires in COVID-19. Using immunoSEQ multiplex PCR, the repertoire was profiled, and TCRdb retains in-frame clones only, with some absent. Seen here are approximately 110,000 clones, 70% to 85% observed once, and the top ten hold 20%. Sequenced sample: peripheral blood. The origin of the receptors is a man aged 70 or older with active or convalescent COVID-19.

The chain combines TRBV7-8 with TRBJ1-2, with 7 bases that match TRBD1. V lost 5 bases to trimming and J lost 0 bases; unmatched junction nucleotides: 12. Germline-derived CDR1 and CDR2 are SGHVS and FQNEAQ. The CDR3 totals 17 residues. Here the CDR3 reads CASSPRTGLSANYGYTF. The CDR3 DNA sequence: TGTGCCAGCAGCCCTAGGACAGGTCTTTCAGCTAACTATGGCTACACCTTC.

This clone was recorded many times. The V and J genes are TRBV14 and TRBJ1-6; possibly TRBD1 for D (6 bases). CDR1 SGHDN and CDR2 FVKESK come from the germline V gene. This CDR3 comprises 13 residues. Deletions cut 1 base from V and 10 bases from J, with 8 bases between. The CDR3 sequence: CASSQVGQSPLHF. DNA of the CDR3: TGTGCCAGCAGCCAAGTTGGACAGTCACCCCTCCACTTT. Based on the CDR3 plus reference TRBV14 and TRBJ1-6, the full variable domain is EAGVTQFPSHSVIEKGQTVTLRCDPISGHDNLYWYRRVMGKEIKFLLHFVKESKQDESGMPNNRFLAERTGGTYSTLKVQPAELEDSGVYFCASSQVGQSPLHFGNGTRLTVT.

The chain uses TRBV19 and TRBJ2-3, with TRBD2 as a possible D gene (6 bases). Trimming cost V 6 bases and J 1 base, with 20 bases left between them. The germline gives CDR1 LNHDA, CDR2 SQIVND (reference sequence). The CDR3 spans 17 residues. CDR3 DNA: TGTGCCAGTAGCCTTCGGAGGTTTTCGGGGGGCACAGATACGCAGTATTTT. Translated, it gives CASSLRRFSGGTDTQYF.

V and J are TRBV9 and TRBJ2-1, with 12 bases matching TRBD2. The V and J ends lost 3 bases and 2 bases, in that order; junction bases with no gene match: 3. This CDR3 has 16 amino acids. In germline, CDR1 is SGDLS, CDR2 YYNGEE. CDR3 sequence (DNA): TGTGCCAGCAGCGATCTAGCGGGAGGGCCCTACAATGAGCAGTTCTTC. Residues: CASSDLAGGPYNEQFF.

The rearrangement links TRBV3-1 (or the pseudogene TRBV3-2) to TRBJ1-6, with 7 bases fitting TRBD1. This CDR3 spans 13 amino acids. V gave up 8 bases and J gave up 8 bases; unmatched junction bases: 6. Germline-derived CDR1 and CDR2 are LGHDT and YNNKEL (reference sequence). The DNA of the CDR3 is TGTGCCAGCCGGACAGGCGGTTATTCACCCCTCCACTTT. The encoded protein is CASRTGGYSPLHF.

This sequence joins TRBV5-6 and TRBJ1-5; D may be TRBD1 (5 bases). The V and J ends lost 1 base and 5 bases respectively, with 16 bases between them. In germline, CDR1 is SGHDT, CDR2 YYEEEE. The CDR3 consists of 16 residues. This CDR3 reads CASSLYVEAGDQPQHF. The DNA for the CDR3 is TGTGCCAGCAGCTTGTACGTCGAAGCGGGGGATCAGCCCCAGCATTTT. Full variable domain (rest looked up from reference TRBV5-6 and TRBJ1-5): DAGVTQSPTHLIKTRGQQVTLRCSPKSGHDTVSWYQQALGQGPQFIFQYYEEEERQRGNFPDRFSGHQFPNYSSELNVNALLLGDSALYLCASSLYVEAGDQPQHFGDGTRLSIL.

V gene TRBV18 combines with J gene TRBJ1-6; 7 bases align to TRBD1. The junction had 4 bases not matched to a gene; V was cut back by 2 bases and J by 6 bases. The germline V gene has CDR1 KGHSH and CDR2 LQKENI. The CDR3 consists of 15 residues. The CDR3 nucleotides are TGTGCCAGCTCACCAAAGGCAGGGGGTAATTCACCCCTCCACTTT. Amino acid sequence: CASSPKAGGNSPLHF.

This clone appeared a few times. CDR3 nucleotides: TGTGCCAGCAGCACCTCAGGGAACACTGAAGCTTTCTTT. As protein: CASSTSGNTEAFF. V gene TRBV7-9 combines with J gene TRBJ1-1; D is unclear. The CDR3 consists of 13 residues. The germline V gene has CDR1 SEHNR and CDR2 FQNEAQ (reference sequence). V lost 5 bases, J lost 1 base, and 8 bases lay in between.

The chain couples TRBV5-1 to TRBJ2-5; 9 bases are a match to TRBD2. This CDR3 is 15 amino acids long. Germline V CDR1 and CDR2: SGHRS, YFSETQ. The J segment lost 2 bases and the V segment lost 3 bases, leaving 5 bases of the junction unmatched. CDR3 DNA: TGCGCCAGCAGCTCTCTAGCGGGACCACAAGAGACCCAGTACTTC. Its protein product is CASSSLAGPQETQYF.

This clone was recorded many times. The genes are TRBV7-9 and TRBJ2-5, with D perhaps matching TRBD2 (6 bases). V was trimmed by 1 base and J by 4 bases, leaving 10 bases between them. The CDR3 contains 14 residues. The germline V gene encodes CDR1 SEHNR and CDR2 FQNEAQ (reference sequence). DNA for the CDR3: TGTGCCAGCAGCTTAGGGAGGGCGCCAGAGACCCAGTACTTC. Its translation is CASSLGRAPETQYF. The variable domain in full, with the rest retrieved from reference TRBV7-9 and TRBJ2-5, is DTGVSQNPRHKITKRGQNVTFRCDPISEHNRLYWYRQTLGQGPEFLTYFQNEAQLEKSRLLSDRFSAERPKGSFSTLEIQRTEQGDSAMYLCASSLGRAPETQYFGPGTRLLVL.

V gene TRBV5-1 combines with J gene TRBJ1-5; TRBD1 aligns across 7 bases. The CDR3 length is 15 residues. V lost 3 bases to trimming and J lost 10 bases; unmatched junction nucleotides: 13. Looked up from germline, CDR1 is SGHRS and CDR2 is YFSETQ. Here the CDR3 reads CASSSGDSGDIPQHF. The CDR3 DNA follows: TGCGCCAGCAGCTCGGGGGACAGTGGGGATATTCCCCAGCATTTT.

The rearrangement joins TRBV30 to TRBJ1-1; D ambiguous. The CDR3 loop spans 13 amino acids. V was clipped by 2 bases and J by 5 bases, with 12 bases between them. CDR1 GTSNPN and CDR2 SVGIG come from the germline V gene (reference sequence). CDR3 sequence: CAWSRTWRTEAFF. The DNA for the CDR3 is TGTGCCTGGAGTAGGACCTGGAGGACTGAAGCTTTCTTT.

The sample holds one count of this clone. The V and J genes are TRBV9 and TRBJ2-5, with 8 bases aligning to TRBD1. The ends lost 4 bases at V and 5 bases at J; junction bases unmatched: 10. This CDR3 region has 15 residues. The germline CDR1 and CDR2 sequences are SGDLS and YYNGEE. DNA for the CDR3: TGTGCCAGCAGCCCGGGACAGGCCAACGGGGAGACCCAGTACTTC. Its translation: CASSPGQANGETQYF. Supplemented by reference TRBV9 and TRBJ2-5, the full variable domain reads DSGVTQTPKHLITATGQRVTLRCSPRSGDLSVYWYQQSLDQGLQFLIQYYNGEERAKGNILERFSAQQFPDLHSELNLSSLELGDSALYFCASSPGQANGETQYFGPGTRLLVL.

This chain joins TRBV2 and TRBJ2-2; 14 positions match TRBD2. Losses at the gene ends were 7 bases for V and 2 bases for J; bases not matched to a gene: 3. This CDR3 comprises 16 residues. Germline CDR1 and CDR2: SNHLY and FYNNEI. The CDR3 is CASTGLAGGNTGELFF. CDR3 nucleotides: TGTGCCAGCACCGGACTAGCGGGAGGAAACACCGGGGAGCTGTTTTTT. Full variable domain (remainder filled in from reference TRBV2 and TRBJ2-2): EPEVTQTPSHQVTQMGQEVILRCVPISNHLYFYWYRQILGQKVEFLVSFYNNEISEKSEIFDDQFSVERPDGSNFTLKIRSTKLEDSAMYFCASTGLAGGNTGELFFGEGSRLTVL.

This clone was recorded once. Here the CDR3 DNA reads TGTGCCAGCAGTTTAATACAGGGGAACGAGCAGTTCTTC. This codes for CASSLIQGNEQFF. The chain recombines TRBV27 with TRBJ2-1, with 7 bases identical to TRBD1. Per the germline V gene, CDR1 is MNHEY and CDR2 is SMNVEV (reference sequence). Unmatched junction bases numbered 5, after V lost 2 bases and J lost 10 bases. The CDR3 extends over 13 amino acids.

The CDR3 nucleotides are TGTGCCAGCAGTTATTTTGAGCGAGAGTCTGAAGCTTTCTTT. Translated: CASSYFERESEAFF. The rearrangement links TRBV6-5 to TRBJ1-1, with D unclear. The CDR3 covers 14 residues. Germline V gene lookup returns CDR1 MNHEY and CDR2 SVGAGI. Trimming took off 3 bases at V and 6 bases at J, with 14 bases between the two ends.

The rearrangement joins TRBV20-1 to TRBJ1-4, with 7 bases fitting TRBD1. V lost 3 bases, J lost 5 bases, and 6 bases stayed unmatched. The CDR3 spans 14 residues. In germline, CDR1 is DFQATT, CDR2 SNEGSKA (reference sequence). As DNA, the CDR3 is TGCAGTGCTAGTACGGGACAGAAAAATGAAAAACTGTTTTTT. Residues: CSASTGQKNEKLFF.

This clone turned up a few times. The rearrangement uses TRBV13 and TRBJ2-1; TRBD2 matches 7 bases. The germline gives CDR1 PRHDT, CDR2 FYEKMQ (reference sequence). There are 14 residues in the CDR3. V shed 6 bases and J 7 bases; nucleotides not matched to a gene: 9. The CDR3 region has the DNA TGTGCCAGCAGGGTAGCGGGCATCGGGAATGAGCAGTTCTTC. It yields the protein CASRVAGIGNEQFF. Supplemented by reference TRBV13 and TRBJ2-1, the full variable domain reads AAGVIQSPRHLIKEKRETATLKCYPIPRHDTVYWYQQGPGQDPQFLISFYEKMQSDKGSIPDRFSAQQFSDYHSELNMSSLELGDSALYFCASRVAGIGNEQFFGPGTRLTVL.

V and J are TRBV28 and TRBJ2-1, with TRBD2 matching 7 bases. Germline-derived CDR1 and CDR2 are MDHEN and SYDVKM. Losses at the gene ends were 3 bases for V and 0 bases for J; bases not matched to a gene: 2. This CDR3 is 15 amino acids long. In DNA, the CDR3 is TGTGCCAGCAGTTTTCTAGCGGACTCCTACAATGAGCAGTTCTTC. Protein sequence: CASSFLADSYNEQFF.

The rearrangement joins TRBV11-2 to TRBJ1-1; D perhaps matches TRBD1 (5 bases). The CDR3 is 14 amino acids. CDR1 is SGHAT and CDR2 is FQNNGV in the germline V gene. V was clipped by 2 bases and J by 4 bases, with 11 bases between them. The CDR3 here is CASSLSGGTTEAFF. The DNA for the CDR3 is TGTGCCAGCAGCTTATCGGGGGGGACCACTGAAGCTTTCTTT.